A selection of T cell receptor beta chains follows, all from one sample in a study of blood T cells in healthy people across ages. TCRdb processed the 5' RACE reads anew with MiXCR; each CDR3 protein has one entry. The sample has 850,000 to 1,000,000 distinct CDR3 sequences, approximately 50% seen once. Sequencing was carried out using blood. The receptors shown here come from a woman aged 55-69 years in good health. CDR3s include the opening cysteine and the closing phenylalanine or tryptophan. The D gene is left open where the match is weak.

NA	TRBV5-1	TRBJ2-5	CASSNGIQETQYF
NA	TRBV12-3/TRBV12-4	TRBJ1-5	CASSLLSNQPQHF
TRBD2	TRBV28	NA	CASSPTSGRVSEQYF
TRBD2	TRBV20-1	TRBJ2-3	CSAPTSGSTDTQYF
TRBD2	TRBV27	TRBJ2-1	CASILEAGGPLNEQFF
TRBD1	TRBV20-1	TRBJ1-1	CSARATGGSTEAFF
NA	TRBV28	TRBJ2-5	CASRPHGRGEQYF
TRBD1	TRBV5-4	TRBJ2-5	CASSEGQGDQETQYF
TRBD2	TRBV4-2	TRBJ2-1	CASSQDPAGGRYNEQFF
TRBD1	TRBV30	NA	CAWSVILGDRAYEQYF
NA	TRBV28	TRBJ1-5	CASSLPGSNQPQHF
NA	TRBV27	TRBJ2-6	CASSLGITGANVLTF
NA	TRBV20-1	TRBJ2-5	CSARADGVKETQYF
TRBD2	TRBV2	TRBJ2-5	CASSSPGLAGEIGVKETQYF
TRBD2	TRBV5-1	TRBJ2-3	CASSPGGADAQYF
NA	TRBV7-2	TRBJ2-3	CASSSVGPNTDTQYF
NA	TRBV6-5	TRBJ1-6	CASGRFANSPLHF
TRBD2	TRBV5-1	TRBJ2-1	CASSPGLDYNEQFF
TRBD2	TRBV20-1	TRBJ2-3	CSARASNVAGAPDTQYF
NA	TRBV6-6	TRBJ2-3	CASSLGTETSTDTQYF
TRBD2	TRBV7-2	TRBJ2-3	CASSLVLAGAWGTDTQYF
TRBD2	TRBV20-1	NA	CSARGTSGSEQETQYF
NA	TRBV28	TRBJ2-7	CASMGDYEQYF
NA	TRBV10-3	TRBJ2-5	CAISESWGQETQYF
NA	TRBV4-3	TRBJ2-1	CASSQEGIPYNEQFF
NA	TRBV28	TRBJ2-3	CASSLLKGTSTDTQYF
TRBD1	TRBV29-1	TRBJ2-7	CSVEQGDPYEQYF
NA	TRBV29-1	TRBJ1-2	CSSWDRANYGYTF
NA	TRBV6-1	TRBJ1-1	CASSGNRDGEAFF